The 27 T cell receptor beta chains below were found in one sample sequenced in a study of cytotoxic CD8 clonotypes in ibrutinib-treated CLL. Produced via immunoSEQ multiplex PCR; TCRdb's table is partial and in-frame only. Counted here are just under 70,000 clones, approximately 71% occurring once; the ten biggest clones make up around 5.8%. This sample comprised PBMCs, obtained after 12 months of ibrutinib treatment. Every receptor here comes from a human donor with chronic lymphocytic leukemia.

This rearrangement joins TRBV30 to TRBJ2-1; D is perhaps TRBD2 (6 bases). V lost 4 bases to trimming and J lost 3 bases, with 16 bases between them. Per germline, CDR1 GTSNPN and CDR2 SVGIG (reference sequence). This CDR3 has 15 residues. The DNA of the CDR3 is TGTGCCTGGACCGGGGCGGGGATCGGCTACAATGAGCAGTTCTTC. The encoded protein is CAWTGAGIGYNEQFF.

This chain connects TRBV29-1 to TRBJ1-2; no definite D call. Per the germline V gene, CDR1 is SQVTM and CDR2 is ANQGSEA. Trimming took 7 bases from V and 2 from J, leaving 11 bases between them. The CDR3 is 12 amino acids. CDR3 DNA: TGCAGCGCAGCAGAGCAGAACTATGGCTACACCTTC. Translating it yields CSAAEQNYGYTF.

The chain combines TRBV9 with TRBJ2-2, with TRBD1 identical over 7 bases. Germline assignment: CDR1 SGDLS and CDR2 YYNGEE. The CDR3 is 16 residues long. V was pared by 2 bases and J by 1 base, with 5 bases of the junction left unmatched. The chain's CDR3 is CASSVRDRRNTGELFF. The CDR3 DNA sequence: TGTGCCAGCAGCGTCCGGGACAGAAGGAACACCGGGGAGCTGTTTTTT.

This clone was counted a few times. The chain links TRBV19 to TRBJ1-4, with D unclear. Deletions cut 1 base from V and 10 bases from J, with 4 bases between. This CDR3 has 11 residues. Per germline, CDR1 LNHDA and CDR2 SQIVND (reference sequence). The CDR3 DNA reads as TGTGCCAGTAGTATAGGAGGAAAACTGTTTTTT. As protein: CASSIGGKLFF.

This chain joins TRBV5-1 and TRBJ2-5, with 7 bases matching TRBD1. The CDR3 has 15 residues. CDR1 and CDR2 (germline): SGHRS, YFSETQ. V gave up 0 bases and J gave up 2 bases; unmatched junction bases: 4. This CDR3 is CASSLEGQPQETQYF. The CDR3 region has the DNA TGCGCCAGCAGCTTGGAGGGACAGCCACAAGAGACCCAGTACTTC.

J is TRBJ2-5 and V is TRBV6-6; no firm D call. The CDR3 totals 14 residues. Between the trimmed V and J ends, which lost 4 bases and 0 bases, there was a span of 9 bases. CDR1 is MNHNY and CDR2 is SVGAGI in the germline V gene (reference sequence). The DNA of the CDR3 is TGTGCCAGCAGTTTTCAGCCGTACCAAGAGACCCAGTACTTC. The encoded protein is CASSFQPYQETQYF.

The chain carries TRBV4-2 and TRBJ1-1; no clear D gene. CDR3 length: 12 residues. Looked up from germline, CDR1 is LGHNA and CDR2 is YNFKEQ. V was clipped by 1 base and J by 8 bases, with 8 bases between them. CDR3 sequence: CASSQVSGEAFF. Written as DNA, the CDR3 is TGTGCCAGCAGCCAAGTTTCCGGGGAAGCTTTCTTT.

This chain joins TRBV7-7 and TRBJ2-7, with D possibly TRBD2 on 7 matching bases. Germline assignment: CDR1 SSHAT and CDR2 FNYEAQ (reference sequence). Between the trimmed V and J ends, which lost 1 base and 1 base, there was a span of 14 bases. The CDR3 runs to 16 residues. The CDR3 coding sequence is TGTGCCAGCAGCTTAGGGCGGGCGGGGGCGTCCTACGAGCAGTACTTC. Its translation is CASSLGRAGASYEQYF.

This chain links TRBV5-1 with TRBJ1-1; possible D gene TRBD1, 6 bases. Germline lookup yields CDR1 SGHRS and CDR2 YFSETQ. The CDR3 totals 16 residues. V lost 0 bases and J 3 bases, leaving 15 bases between the germline ends. The DNA for the CDR3 is TGCGCCAGCAGCTTGGGTTTCGGGGCAGGGGACACTGAAGCTTTCTTT. This gives the protein CASSLGFGAGDTEAFF.

J is TRBJ2-7 and V is TRBV7-8, with TRBD2 identical over 8 bases. In germline, CDR1 is SGHVS, CDR2 FQNEAQ. J gave up 6 bases and V 5 bases, and 18 bases lay outside the gene matches. The CDR3 runs 17 residues. CDR3 region: CASSPFSGRGAPSEQYF. The DNA of the CDR3 is TGTGCCAGCAGCCCTTTTTCAGGGCGGGGGGCCCCTTCCGAGCAGTACTTC.

The chain uses TRBV30 and TRBJ1-5; D is unclear. Germline assignment: CDR1 GTSNPN and CDR2 SVGIG (reference sequence). The CDR3 has 14 residues. The V and J ends lost 5 bases and 1 base respectively, with 12 bases between them. The DNA for the CDR3 is TGTGCCTGGGGGAGTGGTGGCAGCAATCAGCCCCAGCATTTT. Translating gives CAWGSGGSNQPQHF.

This clone was detected only once. The V gene is TRBV7-9, the J gene TRBJ1-2; D not certain. The CDR3 is 13 residues long. Trimming removed 5 bases from V and 7 bases from J, with 14 bases in between. Germline V gives CDR1 SEHNR, CDR2 FQNEAQ (reference sequence). Written as DNA, the CDR3 is TGTGCCAGCAGCACAACCGGGCGGACTGGCTACACCTTC. It yields the protein CASSTTGRTGYTF.

The chain couples TRBV5-4 to TRBJ2-7; D is possibly TRBD2 (5 bases). This CDR3 has 14 residues. Germline V CDR1 and CDR2: SGHNT, YYREEE (reference sequence). Trimming left V 3 bases short and J 6 bases short, with 16 bases between. In DNA form, the CDR3 reads TGTGCCAGCAGCTACCCGGAGAGGGCGTTCGAGCAGTACTTC. Translated, it gives CASSYPERAFEQYF.

The chain employs TRBV28 and TRBJ1-5; 9 nucleotides align to TRBD1. V was pared by 6 bases and J by 1 base, with 7 bases of the junction left unmatched. Germline CDR1 MDHEN, CDR2 SYDVKM. This CDR3 has 16 residues. The CDR3 sequence: CASSEQGARSNQPQHF. Written as DNA, the CDR3 is TGTGCCAGCAGCGAACAGGGGGCGAGGAGCAATCAGCCCCAGCATTTT.

This chain connects TRBV9 to TRBJ2-7; TRBD1 aligns across 9 bases. The CDR3 has 14 residues. In germline, CDR1 is SGDLS, CDR2 YYNGEE. Losses at the gene ends were 0 bases for V and 3 bases for J; bases not matched to a gene: 1. CDR3 DNA: TGTGCCAGCAGCGTAGGACAGGGGGTCTACGAGCAGTACTTC. Translated, it gives CASSVGQGVYEQYF.

The chain links TRBV5-1 to TRBJ1-2; D perhaps matches TRBD1 (5 bases). Germline lookup yields CDR1 SGHRS and CDR2 YFSETQ. V lost 0 bases, J lost 8 bases, and 14 bases lay in between. This CDR3 contains 14 residues. CDR3 bases: TGCGCCAGCAGCTTGGGCAGGGAGGTTAGCGGCTACACCTTC. Translating it yields CASSLGREVSGYTF.

The chain recombines TRBV19 with TRBJ1-1; D is undetermined. The germline V gene encodes CDR1 LNHDA and CDR2 SQIVND (reference sequence). The V end lost 1 base, the J end lost 0 bases, and 18 bases lay between the germline ends. This CDR3 has 18 amino acids. CDR3 sequence: CASSIARPHGLLNTEAFF. The CDR3 bases are TGTGCCAGTAGTATAGCCCGGCCACACGGCCTCTTGAACACTGAAGCTTTCTTT.

The chain has TRBV15 and TRBJ1-1, with 7 positions matching TRBD1. Germline V gene data show CDR1 as LNHNV and CDR2 as YYDKDF (reference sequence). Losses at the gene ends were 3 bases for V and 5 bases for J; bases not matched to a gene: 6. The CDR3 has 14 amino acids. CDR3 DNA: TGTGCCACCAGCAGTGACAGGGTGGGGACTGAAGCTTTCTTT. Translating it yields CATSSDRVGTEAFF. Drawing the rest from reference TRBV15 and TRBJ1-1, the complete variable domain is DAMVIQNPRYQVTQFGKPVTLSCSQTLNHNVMYWYQQKSSQAPKLLFHYYDKDFNNEADTPDNFQSRRPNTSFCFLDIRSPGLGDTAMYLCATSSDRVGTEAFFGQGTRLTVV.

The rearrangement links TRBV9 to TRBJ2-5; 10 bases match TRBD2. Per the germline V gene, CDR1 is SGDLS and CDR2 is YYNGEE. This CDR3 spans 16 amino acids. The V and J ends lost 4 bases and 5 bases, in that order; junction bases with no gene match: 11. The chain's CDR3 is CASSPRRLAGVETQYF. The CDR3 region has the DNA TGTGCCAGCAGCCCACGCCGGCTAGCGGGGGTGGAGACCCAGTACTTC. Using reference TRBV9 and TRBJ2-5 for the parts outside the CDR3, the full variable domain is DSGVTQTPKHLITATGQRVTLRCSPRSGDLSVYWYQQSLDQGLQFLIQYYNGEERAKGNILERFSAQQFPDLHSELNLSSLELGDSALYFCASSPRRLAGVETQYFGPGTRLLVL.

The chain recombines TRBV27 with TRBJ1-1, with a possible D match to TRBD1 (5 bases). This CDR3 is built from 15 residues. V gave up 3 bases and J gave up 1 base, with 12 bases separating them. The germline V gene encodes CDR1 MNHEY and CDR2 SMNVEV (reference sequence). CDR3 DNA sequence: TGTGCCAGCAGTTTTTTGGGACGGAGGAACACTGAAGCTTTCTTT. This sequence encodes CASSFLGRRNTEAFF.

A few counts support this clone. The V and J genes are TRBV7-9 and TRBJ1-5; D is uncertain. Germline V gene lookup returns CDR1 SEHNR and CDR2 FQNEAQ (reference sequence). The CDR3 length is 14 residues. V was shortened by 1 base and J by 6 bases, with 10 bases between the two germline ends. The CDR3 DNA reads TGTGCCAGCAGCTTAGGGGGATTTGGTCAGCCCCAGCATTTT. Protein: CASSLGGFGQPQHF.

V is TRBV7-2 and J is TRBJ2-7, with 10 positions matching TRBD2. The CDR3 runs to 15 residues. V lost 4 bases to trimming and J lost 7 bases; unmatched junction nucleotides: 10. Germline values: CDR1 SGHTA, CDR2 FQGNSA. CDR3 loop: CASSSPLAGPWEQYF. The CDR3, as DNA: TGTGCCAGCAGCTCTCCACTAGCGGGGCCCTGGGAGCAGTACTTC. Supplemented by reference TRBV7-2 and TRBJ2-7, the full variable domain reads GAGVSQSPSNKVTEKGKDVELRCDPISGHTALYWYRQSLGQGLEFLIYFQGNSAPDKSGLPSDRFSAERTGGSVSTLTIQRTQQEDSAVYLCASSSPLAGPWEQYFGPGTRLTVT.

The rearrangement joins TRBV10-3 to TRBJ1-5; 10 nucleotides agree with TRBD1. V shed 9 bases and J 2 bases; nucleotides not matched to a gene: 4. Germline loops: CDR1 ENHRY, CDR2 SYGVKD. The CDR3 is made up of 14 amino acids. CDR3 in DNA: TGTGCCATTTCCGGGACAGGGGGCAATCAGCCCCAGCATTTT. It encodes CAISGTGGNQPQHF.

V and J are TRBV6-5 and TRBJ1-5; D is perhaps TRBD1 (5 bases). The CDR3 has 13 residues. Trimming pared 7 bases from V and 5 bases from J, leaving 12 bases between. The germline gives CDR1 MNHEY, CDR2 SVGAGI. CDR3 residues: CASKGEMDQPQHF. As DNA, the CDR3 is TGTGCCAGCAAAGGGGAGATGGATCAGCCCCAGCATTTT.

The V call is TRBV4-1, the J call TRBJ2-1, with TRBD2 identical over 12 bases. This CDR3 is built from 16 residues. Germline CDR1 MGHRA, CDR2 YSYEKL. V trimming: 11 bases; J trimming: 10 bases; junction bases outside the gene matches: 18. CDR3 nucleotides: TGCGCCGGAGGGGCTAGCGGGGGGGCCGTATTGAGGGAGCAGTTCTTC. Translating gives CAGGASGGAVLREQFF.

The chain uses TRBV27 and TRBJ1-5, with 12 positions matching TRBD1. Germline V gives CDR1 MNHEY, CDR2 SMNVEV (reference sequence). V shed 6 bases and J 6 bases; nucleotides not matched to a gene: 12. The CDR3 runs 17 residues. The CDR3 region has the DNA TGTGCCAGCAGAAAGGGGGGACAGGGGGCATTGGCTCAGCCCCAGCATTTT. The encoded protein is CASRKGGQGALAQPQHF.

The V gene is TRBV19, the J gene TRBJ1-2, with 7 bases aligning to TRBD1. The CDR3 is made up of 12 amino acids. The junction had 3 bases not matched to a gene; V was cut back by 9 bases and J by 2 bases. CDR1 LNHDA and CDR2 SQIVND come from the germline V gene (reference sequence). This CDR3 is CASRGQNYGYTF. CDR3 DNA sequence: TGTGCCAGCCGGGGACAGAACTATGGCTACACCTTC.